The T cell receptor (beta chain) described here comes from a study of blood T cell repertoires in COVID-19. Overall study context: The cDNA or gDNA used as material had been derived from T cells, B-cell-depleted T cells, or PBMCs.

The CDR3 has 15 residues. Germline lookup yields CDR1 MGHRA and CDR2 YSYEKL. Trimming took 0 bases from V and 3 from J, leaving 12 bases between them. The Seattle patients joined while their infection was active and were tracked longitudinally afterward. Methods used by the authors: Amplification from reference gene primers served as the basis for estimated nucleated cell counts. The table came from immunoSEQ multiplex PCR; TCRdb's copy has only in-frame clones and leaves some out. Clone size and V and J calls were adopted from that table, with D and trimming inferred from the DNA. Of about 160,000 clones listed, around nine tenths were seen once; the top ten hold about 9.4%.

The sequence came from a woman in her seventies with COVID-19, enrolled during active disease. The genes are TRBV4-1 and TRBJ2-7; maybe TRBD1 (6 bases). The sample taken for sequencing was peripheral blood. In nucleotides, the CDR3 is TGCGCCAGCAGCCAAGATCTTGGGACACTCTACGAGCAGTACTTC. It translates to CASSQDLGTLYEQYF.